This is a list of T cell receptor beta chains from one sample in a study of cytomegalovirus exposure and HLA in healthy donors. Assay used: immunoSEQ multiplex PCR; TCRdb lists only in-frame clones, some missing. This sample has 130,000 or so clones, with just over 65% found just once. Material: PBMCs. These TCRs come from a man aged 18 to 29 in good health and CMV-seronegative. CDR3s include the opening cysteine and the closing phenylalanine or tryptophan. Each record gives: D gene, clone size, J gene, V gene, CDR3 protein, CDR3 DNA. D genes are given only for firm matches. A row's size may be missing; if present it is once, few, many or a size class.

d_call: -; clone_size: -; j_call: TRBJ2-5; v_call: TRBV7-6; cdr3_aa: CASSLAPGWETQYF; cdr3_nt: TGTGCCAGCAGCTTAGCGCCAGGATGGGAGACCCAGTACTTC
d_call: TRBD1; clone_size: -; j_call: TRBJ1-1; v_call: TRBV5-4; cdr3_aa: CASSSDRGATEAFF; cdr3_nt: TGTGCCAGCAGCTCAGACAGGGGGGCCACTGAAGCTTTCTTT
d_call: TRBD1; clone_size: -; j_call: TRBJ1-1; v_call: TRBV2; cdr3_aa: CASVGQGLEDTEAFF; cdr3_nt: TGTGCCAGCGTCGGACAGGGGCTGGAGGACACTGAAGCTTTCTTT
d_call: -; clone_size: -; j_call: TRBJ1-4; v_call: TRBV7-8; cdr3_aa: CASTPRGAGGEKLFF; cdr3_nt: TGTGCCAGCACCCCTCGGGGTGCAGGTGGGGAAAAACTGTTTTTT
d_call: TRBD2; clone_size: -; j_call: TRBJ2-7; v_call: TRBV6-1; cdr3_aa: CASSPTSGSYEQYF; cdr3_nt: TGTGCCAGCAGTCCGACTAGCGGGAGTTACGAGCAGTACTTC
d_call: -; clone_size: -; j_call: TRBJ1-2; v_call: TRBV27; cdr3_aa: CASSFLRGTVNYGYTF; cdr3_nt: TGTGCCAGCAGTTTCTTACGGGGGACTGTTAACTATGGCTACACCTTC
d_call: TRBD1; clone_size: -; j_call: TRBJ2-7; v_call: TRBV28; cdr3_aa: CASTSGTGHSYEQYF; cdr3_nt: TGTGCCAGCACTTCCGGGACAGGACACTCCTACGAGCAGTACTTC
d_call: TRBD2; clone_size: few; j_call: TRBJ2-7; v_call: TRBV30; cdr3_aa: CAWSAGLGNREQYF; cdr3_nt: TGTGCCTGGAGTGCGGGACTAGGGAACCGGGAGCAGTACTTC
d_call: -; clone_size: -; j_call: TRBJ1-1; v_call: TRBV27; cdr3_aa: CASSLGFEAFF; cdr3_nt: TGTGCCAGCAGTTTGGGCTTTGAAGCTTTCTTT
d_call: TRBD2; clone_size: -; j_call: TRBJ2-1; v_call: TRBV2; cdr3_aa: CASSEALAGIGNEQFF; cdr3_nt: TGTGCCAGCAGTGAAGCGCTAGCGGGAATTGGCAATGAGCAGTTCTTC
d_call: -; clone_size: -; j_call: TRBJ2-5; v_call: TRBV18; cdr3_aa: CASSHAGKETQYF; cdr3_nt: TGTGCCAGCTCCCACGCGGGGAAGGAGACCCAGTACTTC
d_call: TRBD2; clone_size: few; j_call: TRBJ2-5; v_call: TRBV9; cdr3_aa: CASAKSRSGGPRETQYF; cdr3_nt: TGTGCCAGCGCTAAATCAAGGTCGGGAGGGCCCCGGGAGACCCAGTACTTC
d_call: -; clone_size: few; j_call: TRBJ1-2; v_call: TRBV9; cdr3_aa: CASSVGVWTTDNSNYGYTF; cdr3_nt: TGTGCCAGCAGCGTAGGGGTGTGGACAACCGATAACTCTAACTATGGCTACACCTTC
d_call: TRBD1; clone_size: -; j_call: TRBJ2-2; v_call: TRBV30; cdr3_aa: CAWSVRQGNGELFF; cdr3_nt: TGTGCCTGGAGTGTACGACAGGGAAACGGGGAGCTGTTTTTT
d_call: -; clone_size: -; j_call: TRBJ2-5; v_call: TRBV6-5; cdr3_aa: CASNKFTRGRETQYF; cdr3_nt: TGTGCCAGCAATAAATTTACACGGGGAAGGGAGACCCAGTACTTC